This TCR delta chain was sequenced in a study of gammadelta T cells in human blood. The study, taken as a whole, reports: Microbial exposure reportedly appeared to drive polyclonal expansion of innate gamma-delta T cells right after birth.

With CATT, TCRdb re-called clones from the RT-PCR reads. The sample comprises around 820 delta-chain clones, 13% to 15% of which are singletons, and approximately 11% rests with the top ten. Germline loops: CDR1 TSESDYY, CDR2 QEAYKQQN. The CDR3 contains 17 residues. Losses at the gene ends were 0 bases for V and 0 bases for J; bases not matched to a gene: 4. As regards this clone: Its antigen is unidentified. Since a far larger clone is one base different, this is likely a read error.

The V call is TRAV38-2/DV8, the J call TRDJ2, with 8 bases that match TRDD3. TCRdb leaves out the J gene; it was filled in here by matching the DNA to germline. The sequence was collected from a human fetus. The source material was non-Vgamma9Vdelta2 gamma-delta T cells from fetal blood. The DNA for the CDR3 is TGTGCTTATAGGAGCGTGCTGGGGGAGGCTTTGACAGCACAACTCTTCTTT. This translates into CAYRSVLGEALTAQLFF.